Listed below are T cell receptor beta chains from one sample, sequenced in a study of T cells expressing NK-cell markers. TCRdb re-called the 5' RACE reads, yielding one record per CDR3 amino acid sequence without DNA. The listing contains over 350,000 distinct CDR3 sequences. The source material was blood T cells: a sorted CD56 or NKG2C T cell subset, CD4+ or CD8+ T cells, or bulk PBMC T cells (not recorded which). The receptors shown here come from a woman in her fifties or sixties in good health. Both conserved end residues are part of each CDR3.

j_gene: TRBJ2-7; v_gene: TRBV25-1; CDR3aa: CASSGLVSWEQYF
j_gene: TRBJ2-5; v_gene: TRBV12-3/TRBV12-4; CDR3aa: CASSLVNQETQYF
j_gene: TRBJ2-1; v_gene: TRBV5-6; CDR3aa: CASSLIANKLDNEQFF
j_gene: TRBJ2-2; v_gene: TRBV6-5; CDR3aa: CASSYSRSGPGELFF
j_gene: TRBJ2-1; v_gene: TRBV20-1; CDR3aa: CSASEREVYNEQFF
j_gene: TRBJ2-6; v_gene: TRBV5-1; CDR3aa: CASSLIRVPGANVLTF
j_gene: TRBJ2-7; v_gene: TRBV12-3/TRBV12-4; CDR3aa: CASSLPGQGAYEQYF
j_gene: TRBJ2-2; v_gene: TRBV24-1; CDR3aa: CATSDYRGLTGELFF
j_gene: TRBJ2-1; v_gene: TRBV12-3/TRBV12-4; CDR3aa: CASSPRGAQRPAGDEQFF
j_gene: TRBJ2-7; v_gene: TRBV19; CDR3aa: CASSNGLAGGRDEQYF
j_gene: TRBJ2-1; v_gene: TRBV6-7; CDR3aa: CASILSNGRAGNEQFF
j_gene: TRBJ2-4; v_gene: TRBV7-9; CDR3aa: CASSAPDPAKNIQYF
j_gene: TRBJ1-5; v_gene: TRBV20-1; CDR3aa: CSARGGLAQHF
j_gene: TRBJ2-1; v_gene: TRBV5-1; CDR3aa: CASSLAQGQAYNEQFF
j_gene: TRBJ2-5; v_gene: TRBV10-3; CDR3aa: CAISPTGLVAQYF
j_gene: TRBJ2-1; v_gene: TRBV2; CDR3aa: CASSGGVAGVREQFF
j_gene: TRBJ2-2; v_gene: TRBV5-6; CDR3aa: CASSLVRLPYTGELFF
j_gene: TRBJ1-6; v_gene: TRBV12-3/TRBV12-4; CDR3aa: CASSYGSPLHF
j_gene: TRBJ2-1; v_gene: TRBV20-1; CDR3aa: CSARDRDRNYNEQFF
j_gene: TRBJ1-4; v_gene: TRBV7-6; CDR3aa: CASSLGRWHGLNEKLFF
j_gene: TRBJ2-1; v_gene: TRBV7-8; CDR3aa: CASSLMLAGAYNEQFF
j_gene: TRBJ2-2; v_gene: TRBV12-3/TRBV12-4; CDR3aa: CASSSRGGATGELFF
j_gene: TRBJ1-1; v_gene: TRBV6-1; CDR3aa: CASSGTGFYTEAFF
j_gene: TRBJ2-5; v_gene: TRBV5-1; CDR3aa: CASSRYYRDETQYF
j_gene: TRBJ2-3; v_gene: TRBV20-1; CDR3aa: CSATSTRSSDTQYF
j_gene: TRBJ2-5; v_gene: TRBV11-3; CDR3aa: CASSFDRVQETQYF
j_gene: TRBJ1-4; v_gene: TRBV7-2; CDR3aa: CASSLEYEKLFF
j_gene: TRBJ1-1; v_gene: TRBV16; CDR3aa: CASSLSEGWGTEAFF
j_gene: TRBJ1-4; v_gene: TRBV10-3; CDR3aa: CAVGTPTNEKLFF
j_gene: TRBJ2-3; v_gene: TRBV4-1; CDR3aa: CASSRADSWTDTQYF
j_gene: TRBJ2-2; v_gene: TRBV24-1; CDR3aa: CATSDPTSGVPGELFF
j_gene: TRBJ2-1; v_gene: TRBV7-9; CDR3aa: CASSLALAGSYNEQFF
j_gene: TRBJ2-1; v_gene: TRBV7-7; CDR3aa: CASSLGRARSYNEQFF
j_gene: TRBJ2-3; v_gene: TRBV11-3; CDR3aa: CASSYRGAGGPYSTDTQYF
j_gene: TRBJ2-1; v_gene: TRBV6-1; CDR3aa: CASSFPGQNNEQFF
j_gene: TRBJ2-5; v_gene: TRBV20-1; CDR3aa: CSATDLAGGPEETQYF
j_gene: TRBJ2-3; v_gene: TRBV4-2; CDR3aa: CASSQVGAVTDTQYF
j_gene: TRBJ2-7; v_gene: TRBV2; CDR3aa: CASSHLEDEQYF
j_gene: TRBJ2-1; v_gene: TRBV20-1; CDR3aa: CSASLNPNEQFF
j_gene: TRBJ2-2; v_gene: TRBV11-3; CDR3aa: CASSFPAGGPDTGELFF
j_gene: TRBJ2-1; v_gene: TRBV9; CDR3aa: CASKRGVAGVIDEQFF
j_gene: TRBJ2-3; v_gene: TRBV29-1; CDR3aa: CSTGGLLLGADTQYF
j_gene: TRBJ2-1; v_gene: TRBV4-2; CDR3aa: CASSQEGTADNEQFF
j_gene: TRBJ2-3; v_gene: TRBV15; CDR3aa: CATSRGSGVTDTQYF
j_gene: TRBJ1-5; v_gene: TRBV4-1; CDR3aa: CASSQAGDGNNQPQHF
j_gene: TRBJ1-1; v_gene: TRBV7-8; CDR3aa: CASSLFSQVLNTEAFF
j_gene: TRBJ2-5; v_gene: TRBV15; CDR3aa: CATSVGVLGETQYF